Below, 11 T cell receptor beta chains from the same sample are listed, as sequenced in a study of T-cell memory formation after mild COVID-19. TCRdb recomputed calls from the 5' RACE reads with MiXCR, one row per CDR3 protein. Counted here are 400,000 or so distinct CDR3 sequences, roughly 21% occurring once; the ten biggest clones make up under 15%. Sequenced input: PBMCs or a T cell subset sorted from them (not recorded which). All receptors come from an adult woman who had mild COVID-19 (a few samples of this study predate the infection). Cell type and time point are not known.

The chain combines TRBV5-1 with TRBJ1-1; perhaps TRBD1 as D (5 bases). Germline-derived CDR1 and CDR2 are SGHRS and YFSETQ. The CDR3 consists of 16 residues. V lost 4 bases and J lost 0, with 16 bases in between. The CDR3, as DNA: TGCGCCAGCAGCCCTGGGGGACGGCGGATGAACACTGAAGCTTTCTTT. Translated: CASSPGGRRMNTEAFF.

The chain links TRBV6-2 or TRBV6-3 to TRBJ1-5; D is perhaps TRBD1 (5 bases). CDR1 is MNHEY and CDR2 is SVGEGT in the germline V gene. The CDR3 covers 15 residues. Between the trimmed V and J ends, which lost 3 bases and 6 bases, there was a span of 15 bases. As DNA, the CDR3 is TGTGCCAGCAGTTATGGGTCAGGGTACGGTCAGCCCCAGCATTTT. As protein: CASSYGSGYGQPQHF.

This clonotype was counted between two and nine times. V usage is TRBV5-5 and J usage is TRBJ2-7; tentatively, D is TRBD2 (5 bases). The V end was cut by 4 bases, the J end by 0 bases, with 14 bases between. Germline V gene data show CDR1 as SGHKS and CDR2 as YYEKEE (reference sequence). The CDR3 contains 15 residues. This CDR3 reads CASSAISGYSYEQYF. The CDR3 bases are TGTGCCAGCAGCGCCATTTCGGGATACTCCTACGAGCAGTACTTC.

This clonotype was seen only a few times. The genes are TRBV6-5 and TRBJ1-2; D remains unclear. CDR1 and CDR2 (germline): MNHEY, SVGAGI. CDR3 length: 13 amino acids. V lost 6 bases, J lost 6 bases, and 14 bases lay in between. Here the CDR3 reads CASRNKNTDGYTF. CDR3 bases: TGTGCCAGCAGGAATAAAAATACAGATGGCTACACCTTC.

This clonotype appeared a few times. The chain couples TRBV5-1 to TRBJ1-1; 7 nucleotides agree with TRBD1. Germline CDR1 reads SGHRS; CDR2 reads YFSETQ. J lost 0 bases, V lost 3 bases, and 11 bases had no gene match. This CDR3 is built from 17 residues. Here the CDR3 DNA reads TGCGCCAGCAGCTCAGCTGACAGGGAAGACGTGAACACTGAAGCTTTCTTT. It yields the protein CASSSADREDVNTEAFF.

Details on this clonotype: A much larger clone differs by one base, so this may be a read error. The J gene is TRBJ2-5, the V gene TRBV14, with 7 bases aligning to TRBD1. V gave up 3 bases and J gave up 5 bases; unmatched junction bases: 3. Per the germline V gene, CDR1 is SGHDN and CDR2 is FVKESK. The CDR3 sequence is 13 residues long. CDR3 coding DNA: TGTGCCAGCAGCCAGTACAGGGGTGAGACCCAGTACTTC. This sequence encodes CASSQYRGETQYF.

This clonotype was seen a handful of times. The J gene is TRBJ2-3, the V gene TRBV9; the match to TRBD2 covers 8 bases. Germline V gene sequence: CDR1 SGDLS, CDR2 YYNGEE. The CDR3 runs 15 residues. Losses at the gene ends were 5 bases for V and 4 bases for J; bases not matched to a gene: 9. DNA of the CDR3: TGTGCCAGCAGTGTGTCGGCGGGAGGCGCAGATACGCAGTATTTT. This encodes CASSVSAGGADTQYF. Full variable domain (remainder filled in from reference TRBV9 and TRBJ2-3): DSGVTQTPKHLITATGQRVTLRCSPRSGDLSVYWYQQSLDQGLQFLIQYYNGEERAKGNILERFSAQQFPDLHSELNLSSLELGDSALYFCASSVSAGGADTQYFGPGTRLTVL.

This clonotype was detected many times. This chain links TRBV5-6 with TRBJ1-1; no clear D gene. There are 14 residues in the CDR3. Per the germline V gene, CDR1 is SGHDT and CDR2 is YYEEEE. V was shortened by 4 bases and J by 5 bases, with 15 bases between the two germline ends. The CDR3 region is CASSPNTFRTEAFF. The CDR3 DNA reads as TGTGCCAGCAGCCCCAATACGTTTCGGACTGAAGCTTTCTTT.

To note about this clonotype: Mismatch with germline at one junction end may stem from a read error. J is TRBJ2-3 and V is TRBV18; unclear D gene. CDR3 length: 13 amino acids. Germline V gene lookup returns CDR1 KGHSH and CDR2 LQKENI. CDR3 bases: TGTGCCAGCTCACCATACAGCAAAGATACGCAGTATTTT. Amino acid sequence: CASSPYSKDTQYF.

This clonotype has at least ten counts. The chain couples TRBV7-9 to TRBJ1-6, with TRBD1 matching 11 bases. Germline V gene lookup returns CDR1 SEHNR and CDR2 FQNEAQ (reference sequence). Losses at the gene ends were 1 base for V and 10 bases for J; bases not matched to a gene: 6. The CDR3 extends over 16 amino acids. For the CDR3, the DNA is TGTGCCAGCAGCTTAGATACCGGGACAGGGGGATCACCCCTCCACTTT. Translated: CASSLDTGTGGSPLHF. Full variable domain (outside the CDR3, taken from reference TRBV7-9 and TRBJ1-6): DTGVSQNPRHKITKRGQNVTFRCDPISEHNRLYWYRQTLGQGPEFLTYFQNEAQLEKSRLLSDRFSAERPKGSFSTLEIQRTEQGDSAMYLCASSLDTGTGGSPLHFGNGTRLTVT.

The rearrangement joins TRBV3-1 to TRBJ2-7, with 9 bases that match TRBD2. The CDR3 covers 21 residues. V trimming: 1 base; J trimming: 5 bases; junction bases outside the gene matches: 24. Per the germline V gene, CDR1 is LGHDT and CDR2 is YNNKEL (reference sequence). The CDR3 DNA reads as TGTGCCAGCAGCCAAGGTCCCCTTGGTATAGCGGGGGCCCTCCCACTCCACGAGCAGTACTTC. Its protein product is CASSQGPLGIAGALPLHEQYF.